The clone carrying this T cell receptor (beta chain) was detected a few times. Its antigen is currently unknown. The junction had 5 bases not matched to a gene; V was cut back by 4 bases and J by 11 bases. The CDR3 loop spans 13 amino acids. The germline V gene has CDR1 SGHDT and CDR2 YYEEEE. These data originate in a study of a mutant IDH1 vaccine in newly diagnosed glioma. Across the study: Treated patients were about 60% male, roughly 40% female, mean age about 43 years. Earlier treatment was radiotherapy, temozolomide, or both, with most getting both.

Time point of the sample: week 47, end of study. Doses of 300 ug of mutant IDH1 20-mer peptide were given with topical imiquimod. TCRdb's copy holds only in-frame clones and misses some; the assay was immunoSEQ multiplex PCR. The sample has more than 50,000 clones; roughly 61% are singletons. Material: peripheral blood mononuclear cells (PBMCs), obtained from a glioma patient whose treatment included an IDH1 peptide vaccine. The chain joins TRBV5-6 to TRBJ1-6; 8 bases align to TRBD1. The clonotype originates from a man aged 35-49 years with glioma. Some clones in this sample may be carry-over from other donors' samples. The CDR3 region is CASSRQGRAPLHF. The CDR3, as DNA: TGTGCCAGCAGCAGACAGGGGAGAGCACCCCTCCACTTT.